This T cell receptor beta chain is drawn from a study of T cells in Graves' hyperthyroidism and ophthalmopathy. This clonotype appeared many times. The germline gives CDR1 LNHDA, CDR2 SQIVND (reference sequence). CDR3 length: 14 amino acids. V lost 5 bases to trimming and J lost 2 bases, with 12 bases between them. There were TCR beta CDR3 regions amplified from RNA transcripts. The HTBI primer set served for first-round RT-PCR of the TCR CDR3. A single record per CDR3 protein comes from TCRdb applying MiXCR to the multiplex PCR reads. The sample holds hundreds of thousands of distinct CDR3 sequences, around 16% seen once.

Sequencing was carried out using blood. The chain uses TRBV19 and TRBJ2-5; no clear D gene. This sequence originates from a woman aged 18-35 years with Graves' hyperthyroidism. This CDR3 reads CASSRGWRQETQYF. The CDR3 nucleotides read TGTGCCAGTAGTCGTGGGTGGAGACAAGAGACCCAGTACTTC.